Listed here are 19 T cell receptor beta chains from one sample, sequenced in a study of T-cell reconstitution after alpha-beta-depleted transplantation in children. For TCRbeta, the library was prepared with unique molecular identifiers. TCRdb reprocessed the PCR reads via MiXCR and lists one record per CDR3 protein. The sample shows 600,000 or so distinct CDR3 sequences, 23% of them seen only once. Sequences were derived from PBMCs, mostly from graft donor cells, sampled 360 days after TCRalphabeta/CD19-depleted stem cell transplant. The receptors were sampled from a boy less than two years old who had a stem cell transplant for acute myeloid leukemia, so the T cells may come from the graft donor.

The gene calls are TRBV30 and TRBJ2-3; 8 bases are shared with TRBD2. The ends lost 2 bases at V and 1 base at J; junction bases unmatched: 2. The CDR3 spans 14 residues. Germline values: CDR1 GTSNPN, CDR2 SVGIG (reference sequence). In DNA, the CDR3 is TGTGCCTGGAGTATCGGGGGGGGCACAGATACGCAGTATTTT. Translating it yields CAWSIGGGTDTQYF.

This clonotype was picked up many times. The rearrangement joins TRBV27 to TRBJ1-1; weak D call: TRBD1 (5 bases). CDR3 length: 15 amino acids. CDR1 and CDR2 from the germline V gene are MNHEY and SMNVEV (reference sequence). The V gene lost 0 bases and the J gene lost 3 bases, with 11 bases spanning the gap. CDR3 nucleotides: TGTGCCAGCAGTTTATCGAGGGGCGGGGACACTGAAGCTTTCTTT. As protein: CASSLSRGGDTEAFF.

The chain is built from TRBV20-1 and TRBJ2-4; unclear D gene. This CDR3 has 13 amino acids. V lost 0 bases to trimming and J lost 5 bases, with 8 bases between them. Looked up from germline, CDR1 is DFQATT and CDR2 is SNEGSKA (reference sequence). The DNA for the CDR3 is TGCAGTGCTAGAGAAGCGTTTCAAAACATTCAGTACTTC. The encoded protein is CSAREAFQNIQYF.

The rearrangement links TRBV20-1 to TRBJ2-7; D gene unclear. In germline, CDR1 is DFQATT, CDR2 SNEGSKA (reference sequence). The CDR3 has 13 residues. V shed 7 bases and J shed 4 bases, with 17 bases lying between them. This CDR3 is CSVEAPASYEQYV. In nucleotides, the CDR3 is TGCAGTGTTGAGGCCCCAGCATCTTACGAGCAGTACGTC.

This clonotype came up a few times. CDR3 sequence reads: CASSSTVSYEQYF. The CDR3 DNA sequence: TGTGCCAGCAGTTCGACAGTCTCCTACGAGCAGTACTTC. The rearrangement joins TRBV12-3 or TRBV12-4 to TRBJ2-7, with a weak D call TRBD1 (5 bases). This CDR3 comprises 13 residues. V was clipped by 4 bases and J by 0 bases, with 7 bases between them.

The chain links TRBV4-1 to TRBJ2-3, with 7 positions matching TRBD2. Germline V gene lookup returns CDR1 MGHRA and CDR2 YSYEKL. The CDR3 runs 15 residues. Trimming cost V 1 base and J 4 bases; bases outside gene matches: 5. The CDR3 is CASSQAGRGADTQYF. The CDR3, as DNA: TGCGCCAGCAGCCAAGCGGGTCGGGGGGCAGATACGCAGTATTTT.

The chain carries TRBV28 and TRBJ2-3, with a possible D match to TRBD1 (6 bases). Trimming took off 4 bases at V and 0 bases at J, with 14 bases between the two ends. Germline assignment: CDR1 MDHEN and CDR2 SYDVKM. The CDR3 has 16 residues. Here the CDR3 DNA reads TGTGCCAGCAGTTGGACCAGGGGCTCTAGCACAGATACGCAGTATTTT. The encoded protein is CASSWTRGSSTDTQYF. The full variable domain, its missing parts supplied by reference TRBV28 and TRBJ2-3, is DVKVTQSSRYLVKRTGEKVFLECVQDMDHENMFWYRQDPGLGLRLIYFSYDVKMKEKGDIPEGYSVSREKKERFSLILESASTNQTSMYLCASSWTRGSSTDTQYFGPGTRLTVL.

This clonotype appeared many times. The chain links TRBV7-9 to TRBJ2-3; 10 bases align to TRBD1. The CDR3 loop spans 15 amino acids. Unmatched junction bases numbered 3, after V lost 4 bases and J lost 2 bases. Germline CDR1 is SEHNR and CDR2 is FQNEAQ (reference sequence). DNA of the CDR3: TGTGCCAGCAGCTCCGGACAGGGGGTCACAGATACGCAGTATTTT. The encoded protein is CASSSGQGVTDTQYF.

The chain links TRBV6-5 to TRBJ2-4; TRBD1 aligns across 7 bases. The CDR3 loop spans 16 amino acids. The ends lost 2 bases at V and 0 bases at J; junction bases unmatched: 4. Germline V gene lookup returns CDR1 MNHEY and CDR2 SVGAGI. The CDR3 here is CASSYGTELAKNIQYF. In DNA form, the CDR3 reads TGTGCCAGCAGTTACGGGACAGAACTAGCCAAAAACATTCAGTACTTC.

This clonotype was counted only a few times. The rearrangement uses TRBV6-1 and TRBJ2-3, with 9 bases lining up with TRBD1. The V segment lost 4 bases and the J segment 3 bases; nucleotides outside the gene matches: 2. Looked up from germline, CDR1 is MNHNS and CDR2 is SASEGT. The CDR3 is 14 residues long. The CDR3: CASSAGQGTDTQYF. CDR3 bases: TGTGCCAGCAGTGCTGGACAGGGGACAGATACGCAGTATTTT.

The chain is built from TRBV7-9 and TRBJ2-5; 7 nucleotides align to TRBD1. The V gene's germline CDR1 is SEHNR and CDR2 FQNEAQ (reference sequence). The CDR3 is 16 amino acids. J gave up 0 bases and V 6 bases, and 10 bases lay outside the gene matches. The CDR3 DNA sequence: TGTGCCAGCAGACTCTTAAACAGGGGTGACCAAGAGACCCAGTACTTC. Translating it yields CASRLLNRGDQETQYF.

This clonotype is a singleton in its sample. A much larger clone sits a single nucleotide away, making a read error possible. V is TRBV12-3 or TRBV12-4 and J is TRBJ2-1; the D gene could be TRBD1 or TRBD2 (5 bases each). Trimming left V 1 base short and J 5 bases short, with 12 bases between. There are 15 residues in the CDR3. The CDR3 reads CASSLEGTLHNEQFF. The CDR3 DNA reads TGTGCCAGCAGTTTAGAGGGGACGCTCCACAATGAGCAGTTCTTC.

This clonotype was observed a single time. The V call is TRBV6-8, the J call TRBJ2-5; 8 positions agree with TRBD1. CDR1 and CDR2 from the germline V gene are MNHGY and SAAAGT. This CDR3 is built from 18 residues. The V segment lost 5 bases and the J segment 2 bases; nucleotides outside the gene matches: 16. CDR3 sequence (DNA): TGTGCCAGCAGTCGACCGCCCGACAGGGGACCTGCTCAAGAGACCCAGTACTTC. Its protein is CASSRPPDRGPAQETQYF.

This clonotype was observed a handful of times. This rearrangement joins TRBV12-5 to TRBJ2-7; 8 bases map to TRBD1. Germline V CDR1 and CDR2: LGHNT, FRNRAP. The length of the CDR3 is 14 residues. V lost 4 bases and J lost 3; bases outside the gene matches: 5. The CDR3 reads CASGSGQGDYEQYF. The DNA for the CDR3 is TGTGCTAGTGGTTCCGGACAGGGCGACTACGAGCAGTACTTC.

This chain uses TRBV7-2 with TRBJ1-1, with D uncertain. The CDR3 length is 13 residues. Germline values: CDR1 SGHTA, CDR2 FQGNSA. V was pared by 5 bases and J by 3 bases, with 10 bases between. The CDR3 reads CASSPGPHTEAFF. The CDR3 nucleotides are TGTGCCAGCAGCCCCGGGCCCCACACTGAAGCTTTCTTT.

This clonotype was observed a handful of times. The rearrangement uses TRBV24-1 and TRBJ1-2, with 7 bases lining up with TRBD1. CDR1 and CDR2 (germline): KGHDR, SFDVKD. The CDR3 sequence is 13 residues long. V dropped 2 bases and J dropped 8; count of bases not matched to a gene: 4. The chain's CDR3 is CATSDSGTAGYTF. As DNA, the CDR3 is TGTGCCACCAGTGATTCGGGGACAGCCGGCTACACCTTC.

In its sample, this clonotype was seen once. This chain links TRBV6-1 with TRBJ2-1; 11 bases are shared with TRBD2. The V gene's germline CDR1 is MNHNS and CDR2 SASEGT. This CDR3 has 17 residues. The ends lost 2 bases at V and 8 bases at J; junction bases unmatched: 11. CDR3 coding DNA: TGTGCCAGCAGTGAACCGGGGGTAGCGGGGGGGCCGGATGAGCAGTTCTTC. Its protein is CASSEPGVAGGPDEQFF.

This clonotype was recorded a few times. V usage is TRBV12-3 or TRBV12-4 and J usage is TRBJ1-2; 8 bases are a match to TRBD1. Germline trimming cut 3 bases from V and 6 bases from J; bases unmatched to any gene: 6. CDR3 length: 14 amino acids. Here the CDR3 reads CASSFSSGGNGYTF. The CDR3 region has the DNA TGTGCCAGCAGTTTCTCGTCAGGGGGCAATGGCTACACCTTC.

The chain's CDR3 is CSARDSSGGGDQPQHF. CDR3 bases: TGCAGTGCTAGAGATTCGAGTGGGGGCGGGGATCAGCCCCAGCATTTT. The V call is TRBV20-1, the J call TRBJ1-5; the D gene is possibly TRBD1 (6 bases). The germline gives CDR1 DFQATT, CDR2 SNEGSKA (reference sequence). This CDR3 is built from 16 residues. V was trimmed by 0 bases and J by 5 bases, leaving 17 bases between them.